The entry below gives a single T cell receptor beta chain sequence along with its context. The antigen is not known. The entry originates in a study of cytomegalovirus exposure and HLA in healthy donors. The study's findings and limits: Sequencing artifact likely explains a cluster of highly shared sequence variants.

PCR primers comprised 60 Vbeta and 13 Jbeta primers. The method was immunoSEQ multiplex PCR; TCRdb's version includes in-frame clones alone and lacks a portion of them. Among 130,000 or so clones listed, around four fifths were seen once. The CDR3 consists of 13 residues. With V trimmed by 7 bases and J by 3 bases, 2 bases remained unmatched. In germline, CDR1 is SNHLY, CDR2 FYNNEI. This TCR was recovered from a woman aged 40 to 50 in good health and CMV-seropositive. Sequenced input: PBMCs. The genes are TRBV2 and TRBJ2-3, with 9 bases matching TRBD2. CDR3 nucleotide sequence: TGTGCCAGCAAAACTAGCGGGACAGATACGCAGTATTTT. It translates to CASKTSGTDTQYF. The variable domain in full, completed from reference TRBV2 and TRBJ2-3, reads EPEVTQTPSHQVTQMGQEVILRCVPISNHLYFYWYRQILGQKVEFLVSFYNNEISEKSEIFDDQFSVERPDGSNFTLKIRSTKLEDSAMYFCASKTSGTDTQYFGPGTRLTVL.